The 10 T cell receptor beta chains below were found in one sample sequenced in a study of T cell responses to AZD1222 COVID-19 vaccine. Sequencing was performed with immunoSEQ multiplex PCR; in TCRdb, only in-frame clones are kept and a portion is missing. The sample comprises under 200,000 clones, 85% to 95% of which are singletons, and approximately 3.9% rests with the top ten. This sample comprised peripheral blood, obtained on day 0 of AZD1222 vaccination. These receptors were obtained from an adult in good health.

The chain uses TRBV6-2 or TRBV6-3 and TRBJ2-7; TRBD2 agrees at 7 bases. The V gene end was trimmed by 2 bases and the J gene end by 1 base; junction bases not matched to a gene: 5. Germline V lookup: CDR1 MNHEY, CDR2 SVGEGT. The CDR3 is made up of 15 amino acids. This chain's CDR3 is CASSYRLAASYEQYF. The DNA for the CDR3 is TGTGCCAGCAGTTACCGGCTAGCGGCATCCTACGAGCAGTACTTC.

The rearrangement links TRBV10-2 to TRBJ1-2, with TRBD1 matching over 8 bases. Germline-derived CDR1 and CDR2 are WSHSY and SAAADI. This CDR3 contains 16 residues. The J segment lost 5 bases and the V segment lost 0 bases, leaving 8 bases of the junction unmatched. In nucleotides, the CDR3 is TGCGCCAGCAGTGAGTCCGGATTGCAGGGGGCTTATGGCTACACCTTC. Translation gives CASSESGLQGAYGYTF.

V and J are TRBV2 and TRBJ1-2, with a tentative D call TRBD1 (6 bases). CDR3 size: 15 residues. CDR1 and CDR2 from the germline V gene are SNHLY and FYNNEI. Trimming removed 11 bases at V and 4 bases at J, with 23 bases between. The CDR3 DNA reads as TGTGCCGAGGGGGTTACGCATAACTTGCTCTATGGCTACACCTTC. This encodes CAEGVTHNLLYGYTF.

The chain has TRBV7-9 and TRBJ2-1; maybe TRBD2 (6 bases). CDR3 length: 12 residues. The V and J ends lost 6 bases and 10 bases respectively, with 13 bases between them. The germline CDR1 and CDR2 sequences are SEHNR and FQNEAQ (reference sequence). The CDR3 spells CASRGTLREQFF. The CDR3 DNA is TGTGCCAGCAGGGGGACTCTCCGGGAGCAGTTCTTC.

This chain links TRBV27 with TRBJ2-3; a weak D match, TRBD2 (6 bases). V was trimmed by 3 bases and J by 2 bases, leaving 12 bases between them. The CDR3 is 15 amino acids. Germline assignment: CDR1 MNHEY and CDR2 SMNVEV (reference sequence). CDR3: CASSFYGGNTDTQYF. The CDR3 DNA follows: TGTGCCAGCAGTTTCTACGGGGGAAACACAGATACGCAGTATTTT.

V gene TRBV14 combines with J gene TRBJ1-6, with D possibly being TRBD1 (5 bases). The V gene's germline CDR1 is SGHDN and CDR2 FVKESK. CDR3 length equals 16 residues. The V and J ends lost 3 bases and 7 bases respectively, with 16 bases between them. For the CDR3, the DNA is TGTGCCAGCAGCCATGGGGCATGGGTCCCCAATTCACCCCTCCACTTT. This gives the protein CASSHGAWVPNSPLHF. The whole variable domain, remainder taken from reference TRBV14 and TRBJ1-6, is EAGVTQFPSHSVIEKGQTVTLRCDPISGHDNLYWYRRVMGKEIKFLLHFVKESKQDESGMPNNRFLAERTGGTYSTLKVQPAELEDSGVYFCASSHGAWVPNSPLHFGNGTRLTVT.

This clone was seen more than once but under ten times. The gene calls are TRBV3-1 (or the pseudogene TRBV3-2) and TRBJ2-7; perhaps D is TRBD1 or TRBD2 (7 bases each). The V gene lost 4 bases and the J gene lost 5 bases, with 12 bases spanning the gap. CDR1 and CDR2 (germline): LGHDT, YNNKEL (reference sequence). CDR3 size: 13 residues. This CDR3 reads CASSLQGTNEQYF. The CDR3, as DNA: TGTGCCAGCAGCCTACAGGGGACTAACGAGCAGTACTTC.

The gene calls are TRBV4-2 and TRBJ1-5; D unresolved. This CDR3 has 16 residues. The V gene's germline CDR1 is LGHNA and CDR2 YNFKEQ. Trimming took 7 bases from V and 0 from J, leaving 16 bases between them. The CDR3 spells CASTPFPADSNQPQHF. DNA of the CDR3: TGTGCCAGCACCCCGTTTCCGGCCGATAGCAATCAGCCCCAGCATTTT.

The J gene is TRBJ2-3, the V gene TRBV30; no clear D. This CDR3 contains 13 residues. Germline CDR1 is GTSNPN and CDR2 is SVGIG (reference sequence). V was pared by 3 bases and J by 1 base, with 8 bases between. CDR3 loop: CAWRYKGTDTQYF. Written as DNA, the CDR3 is TGTGCCTGGAGATACAAGGGCACAGATACGCAGTATTTT. Together with reference TRBV30 and TRBJ2-3, the CDR3 gives the full variable domain: SQTIHQWPATLVQPVGSPLSLECTVEGTSNPNLYWYRQAAGRGLQLLFYSVGIGQISSEVPQNLSASRPQDRQFILSSKKLLLSDSGFYLCAWRYKGTDTQYFGPGTRLTVL.

The rearrangement uses TRBV6-5 and TRBJ1-2; no clear D gene. The V gene's germline CDR1 is MNHEY and CDR2 SVGAGI. The CDR3 runs to 11 residues. V was shortened by 6 bases and J by 2 bases, with 4 bases between the two germline ends. The chain's CDR3 is CASRENYGYTF. The CDR3 DNA sequence: TGTGCCAGCAGGGAGAACTATGGCTACACCTTC.